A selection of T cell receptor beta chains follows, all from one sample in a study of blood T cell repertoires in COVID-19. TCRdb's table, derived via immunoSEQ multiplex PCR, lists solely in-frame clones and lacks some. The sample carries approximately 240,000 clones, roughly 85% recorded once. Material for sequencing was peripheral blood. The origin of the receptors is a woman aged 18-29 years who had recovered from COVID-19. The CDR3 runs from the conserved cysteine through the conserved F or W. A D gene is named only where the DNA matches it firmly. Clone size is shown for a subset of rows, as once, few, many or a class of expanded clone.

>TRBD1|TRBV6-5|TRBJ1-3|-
TGTGCCAGTCAGATAATACAGGGGGAAGGAAACACCATATATTTT
CASQIIQGEGNTIYF
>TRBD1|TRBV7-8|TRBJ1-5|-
TGTGCCAGCAGCTGGGGACAGGGGGATTTCAATCAGCCCCAGCATTTT
CASSWGQGDFNQPQHF
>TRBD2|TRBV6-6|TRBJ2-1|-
TGTGCCAGCAGTTACTCTAGCGGGCGATACAATGAGCAGTTCTTC
CASSYSSGRYNEQFF
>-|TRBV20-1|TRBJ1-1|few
TGCAGTGCTAGTGGGTCAGGGGCATTTGCTGAAGCTTTCTTT
CSASGSGAFAEAFF
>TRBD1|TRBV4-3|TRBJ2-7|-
TGCGCCAGCAGCCAAGAGTTCAGGGGGCAAGGCGAGCAGTACTTC
CASSQEFRGQGEQYF
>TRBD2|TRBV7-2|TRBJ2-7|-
TGTGCCAGCAGCCTGGATAGCGGGGAATCCTACGAGCAGTACTTC
CASSLDSGESYEQYF
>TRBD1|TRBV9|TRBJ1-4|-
TGTGCCAGCAGCGACCGCCCGGGACAGGGATTTGAAAAACTGTTTTTT
CASSDRPGQGFEKLFF
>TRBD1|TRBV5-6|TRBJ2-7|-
TGTGCCAGCACCTTTTTCGGACAGGAATGGTACGAGCAGTACTTC
CASTFFGQEWYEQYF
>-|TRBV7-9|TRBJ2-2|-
TGTGCCAGCAGCTTAGCGCTAACGGGGACCGGGGAGCTGTTTTTT
CASSLALTGTGELFF
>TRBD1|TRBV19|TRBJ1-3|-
TGTGCCAGTAGTCCGTCGGACAGGGGGCTAAACACCATATATTTT
CASSPSDRGLNTIYF
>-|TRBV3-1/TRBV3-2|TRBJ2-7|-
TGTGCCAGCAGCCAAGCGTATTCCTACGAGCAGTACTTC
CASSQAYSYEQYF
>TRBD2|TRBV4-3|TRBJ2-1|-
TGCGCCAGCAGCCGTCTTTCTATAAGCGGGAGGGACGTACGGCAGTTCTTC
CASSRLSISGRDVRQFF
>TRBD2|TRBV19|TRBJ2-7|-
TGTGCCAGTAGTATTGCGGCGGGAGTGGCCTACGAGCAGTACTTC
CASSIAAGVAYEQYF
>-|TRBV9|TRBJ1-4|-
TGTGCCAGCAGCGTAGGTGGAGGTTTCGTGACTAATGAAAAACTGTTTTTT
CASSVGGGFVTNEKLFF
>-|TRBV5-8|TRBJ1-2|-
TGTGCCAGCAGCTTGGGTCCCGGCAGGCGTAACTATGGCTACACCTTC
CASSLGPGRRNYGYTF
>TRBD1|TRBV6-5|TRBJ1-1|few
TGTGCCAGCAGTTGGGGGACAGGGACTGAAGCTTTCTTT
CASSWGTGTEAFF
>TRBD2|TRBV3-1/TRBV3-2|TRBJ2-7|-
TGTGCCAGCAGCCAATGGACTAGCTCCGAGCAGTACTTC
CASSQWTSSEQYF
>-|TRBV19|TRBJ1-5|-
TGTGCCAGTAGTATTGGGGCCGGGACACCGAGCAATCAGCCCCAGCATTTT
CASSIGAGTPSNQPQHF
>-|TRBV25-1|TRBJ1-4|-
TGTGCCAGCAGTCCACTGGAAAAACTGTTTTTT
CASSPLEKLFF
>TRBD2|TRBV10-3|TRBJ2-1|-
TGTGCCATCAGTGGAGGACTAGCGGGAGAGATTGAGCAGTTCTTC
CAISGGLAGEIEQFF
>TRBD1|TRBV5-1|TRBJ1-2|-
TGCGCCAGCAGCTTGGCAGGGGGAAACTATGGCTACACCTTC
CASSLAGGNYGYTF
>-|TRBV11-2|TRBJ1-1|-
TGTGCCAGCAGCCACGAGAGGAACACTGAAGCTTTCTTT
CASSHERNTEAFF
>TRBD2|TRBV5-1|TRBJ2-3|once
TGCGCCAGCAGCTTGGAGTTCGGGCGGGGGGCCTACACAGATACGCAGTATTTT
CASSLEFGRGAYTDTQYF
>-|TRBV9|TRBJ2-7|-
TGTGCCAGCAGCGTGAATAGCGGTCTCTCCTACGAGCAGTACTTC
CASSVNSGLSYEQYF
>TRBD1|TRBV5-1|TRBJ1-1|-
TGCGCCAGCAGCTTTTTACAGGGGCTGGCTGGTACTGAAGCTTTCTTT
CASSFLQGLAGTEAFF
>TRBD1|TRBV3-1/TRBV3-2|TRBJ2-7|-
TGTGCCAGCAGCCATTGGCAGGGGGACTACGAGCAGTACTTC
CASSHWQGDYEQYF
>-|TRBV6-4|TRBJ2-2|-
TGTGCCAGCAGTGACGTAGCCGGGGAGCTGTTTTTT
CASSDVAGELFF
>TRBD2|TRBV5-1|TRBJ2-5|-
TGCGCCAGCAGCTTGGCCCCGGGACTAGAAGAGACCCAGTACTTC
CASSLAPGLEETQYF
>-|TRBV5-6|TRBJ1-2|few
TGTGCCAGCAGCCCTACAGACGCGGGCTATGGCTACACCTTC
CASSPTDAGYGYTF
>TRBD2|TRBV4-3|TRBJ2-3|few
TGCGCCAGCAGCCAGCGGGAGGCGGGGGATACGCAGTATTTT
CASSQREAGDTQYF
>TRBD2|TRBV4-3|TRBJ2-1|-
TGCGCCAGCAGCTTCGGGACTACAGAAAGCTCCTACAATGAGCAGTTCTTC
CASSFGTTESSYNEQFF
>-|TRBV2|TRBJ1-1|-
TGTGCCAGCAGGCCCGGACAAAAAGAAGCTTTCTTT
CASRPGQKEAFF
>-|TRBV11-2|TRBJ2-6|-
TGTGCCAGCAGCCCGGGAGACAGGGTCTCTGGGGCCAACGTCCTGACTTTC
CASSPGDRVSGANVLTF
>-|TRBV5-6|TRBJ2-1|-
TGTGCCAGCAGCTTGGGACGGGGGAATTATTACAATGAGCAGTTCTTC
CASSLGRGNYYNEQFF
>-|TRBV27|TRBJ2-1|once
TGTGCCAGCAGACTACTTTATGGCTCCTACAATGAGCAGTTCTTC
CASRLLYGSYNEQFF
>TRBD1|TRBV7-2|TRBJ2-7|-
TGTGCCAGCAGCGCGGGACAGGGATTCTACGAGCAGTACTTC
CASSAGQGFYEQYF
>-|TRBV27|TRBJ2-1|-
TGTGCCAGCAGTGGACAGCCCTACAATGAGCAGTTCTTC
CASSGQPYNEQFF
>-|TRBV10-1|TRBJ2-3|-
TGCGCCAGCAGTGCCCCTAGGTCCTTTACGCAGTATTTT
CASSAPRSFTQYF
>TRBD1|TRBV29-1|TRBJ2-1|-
TGCAGCGTTGATGGGACAGGCTCCTACAATGAGCAGTTCTTC
CSVDGTGSYNEQFF
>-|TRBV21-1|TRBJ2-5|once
TGTGCCAGCAGCAGAATTGGACAGGACCGGACTAGCGGCTCGGAGACCCAGTACTTC
CASSRIGQDRTSGSETQYF
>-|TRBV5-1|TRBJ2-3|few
TGCGCCAGCAGCTTTAGAGATACGCAGTATTTT
CASSFRDTQYF
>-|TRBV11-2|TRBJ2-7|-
TGTGCCAGCAGCTTACCCCGAGGTTCCTACGAGCAGTACTTC
CASSLPRGSYEQYF
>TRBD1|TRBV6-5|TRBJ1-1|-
TGTGCCAGCAGTCCTCCCGGGACAGGGGGCATAGCTTTCTTT
CASSPPGTGGIAFF
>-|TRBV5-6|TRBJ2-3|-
TGTGCCAGCAGCTTGAAGATTAGAGATACAGATACGCAGTATTTT
CASSLKIRDTDTQYF
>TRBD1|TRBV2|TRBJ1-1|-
TGTGCCAGCAGTGTCAGACAGGGCCTGCTGAACACTGAAGCTTTCTTT
CASSVRQGLLNTEAFF
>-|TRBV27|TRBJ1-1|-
TGTGCCAGCATCCAGACAGGGAACACTGAAGCTTTCTTT
CASIQTGNTEAFF
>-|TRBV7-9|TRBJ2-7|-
TGTGCCAGCAGCTTAGCACAGGGAGAGGCAGCAATCCGCGGCGAGCAGTACTTC
CASSLAQGEAAIRGEQYF
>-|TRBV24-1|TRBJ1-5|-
TGTGCCACCAGTGATGCCAGGGAGGGCAATCAGCCCCAGCATTTT
CATSDAREGNQPQHF
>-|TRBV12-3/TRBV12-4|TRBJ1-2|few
TGTGCCAGCAGCCCCGTCAGGGGCAGAGGCTACACCTTC
CASSPVRGRGYTF
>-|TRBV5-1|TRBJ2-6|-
TGCGCCAGCAGCTTGGACTACACTGGGGCCAACGTCCTGACTTTC
CASSLDYTGANVLTF
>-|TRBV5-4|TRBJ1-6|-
TGTGCCAGTAGAATAGATAGCTCCTATAATTCACCCCTCCACTTT
CASRIDSSYNSPLHF
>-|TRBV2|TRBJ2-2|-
TGTGCCAGCAGTCCAGGGGGGAGTAAGGGGGAGCTGTTTTTT
CASSPGGSKGELFF
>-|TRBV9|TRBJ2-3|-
TGTGCCAGCAGCGTAGCCAGGGGCAGAACAGATACGCAGTATTTT
CASSVARGRTDTQYF
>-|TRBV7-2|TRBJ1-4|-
TGTGCCAGCAGCTCAACCCTGGACACTACAAATGAAAAACTGTTTTTT
CASSSTLDTTNEKLFF
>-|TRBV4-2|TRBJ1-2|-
TGTGCCAGCAGCCAAGGGACAGCACTCTATGGCTACACCTTC
CASSQGTALYGYTF
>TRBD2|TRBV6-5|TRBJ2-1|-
TGTGCCAGCAGCGGACTAGACGACTACAATGAGCAGTTCTTC
CASSGLDDYNEQFF
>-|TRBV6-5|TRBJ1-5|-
TGTGCCAGCATGAGTCCGAGGAGAAGCAATCAGCCCCAGCATTTT
CASMSPRRSNQPQHF